This T cell receptor beta chain was profiled in a study of T-cell reconstitution after alpha-beta-depleted transplantation in children (dated by TCRdb to 2016 to 2017). The study in broad terms: The study quantitatively tracked T-cell immune reconstitution after TCRalphabeta/CD19-depleted allogeneic hematopoietic cell transplantation in children using TCR repertoire profiling. Broader findings and caveats from the paper: In some patients, the high TCRbeta diversity seen at day 60 was put down to recipient T cells and intrathymic progenitors that had survived conditioning. About two months after transplant, the apparently early recovery of alphabetaT-cell counts reportedly depended on just several hundred clones that had expanded rapidly and came from non-depleted graft cells. Over subsequent months, a decline in hyperexpanded clone frequencies was noted, and after one year, T-cell counts and TCRbeta diversity were mostly ascribed to newly produced T cells.

The sample's treatment or condition, from its label and the paper: allogeneic hematopoietic cell transplantation with graft depleted of TCRalphabeta T cells and CD19 B cells. TCRalphabeta/CD19-depleted allogeneic hematopoietic cell grafts were given to the transplant recipients, all of whom were children. The protocol used for the library was PCR. TCRdb names Illumina HiSeq 2500 as the instrument used. TCR library preparation used molecular barcoding, with unique molecular identifiers applied to normalize quantification of the TCRbeta repertoire. Starting from the raw public reads, TCRdb applied fastp trimming at Q25, assembled clones with MiXCR and retained in-frame beta chains. Records with the same CDR3 protein are collapsed into one entry carrying the most frequent genes and DNA. For this sample the table gives 450,000 to 700,000 distinct CDR3 sequences, of which 25% to 30% were detected only once. Of the sample, under 45% is held by the ten largest clones.

In this sample, this clonotype turned up a few times. Its antigen is unknown. No base quality information exists; no much larger clone differs at one position. The receptor was derived from a boy in the first two years of life with Wiskott-Aldrich syndrome, due to receive a stem cell transplant. The sample in question was PBMCs, obtained before TCRalphabeta/CD19-depleted stem cell transplant.

The CDR3 protein is CASSLRRGQDTQYF. The bases are TGTGCCAGCAGTTTAAGGAGGGGACAAGATACGCAGTATTTT. The chain couples TRBV27 to TRBJ2-3, with the D call tentatively TRBD1 or TRBD2, each fitting 6 bases. The germline V gene (reference sequence) gives CDR1 as MNHEY and CDR2 as SMNVEV. Deletion took 2 bases off V and 5 bases off J, with a span of 11 bases between the germline ends. Taken from cysteine to phenylalanine, the CDR3 has 14 residues. The read is trimmed to its CDR3 DNA, 42 bases read in frame from base 1.